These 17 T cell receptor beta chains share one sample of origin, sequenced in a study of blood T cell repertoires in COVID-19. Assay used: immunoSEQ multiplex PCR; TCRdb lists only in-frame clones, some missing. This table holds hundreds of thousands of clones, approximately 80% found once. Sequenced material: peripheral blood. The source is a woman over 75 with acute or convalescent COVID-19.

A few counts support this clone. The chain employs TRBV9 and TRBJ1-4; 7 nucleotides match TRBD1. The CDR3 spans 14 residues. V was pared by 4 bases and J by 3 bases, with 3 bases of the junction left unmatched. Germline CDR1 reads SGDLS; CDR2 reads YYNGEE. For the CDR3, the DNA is TGTGCCAGCAGCAAGGGACAGTCTAATGAAAAACTGTTTTTT. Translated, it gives CASSKGQSNEKLFF.

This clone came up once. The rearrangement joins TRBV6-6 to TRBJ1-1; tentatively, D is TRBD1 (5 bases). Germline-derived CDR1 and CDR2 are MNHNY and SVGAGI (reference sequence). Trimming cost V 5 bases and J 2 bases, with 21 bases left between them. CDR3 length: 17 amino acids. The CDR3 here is CASSPPIGAADNTEAFF. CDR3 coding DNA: TGTGCCAGCAGTCCTCCCATTGGGGCCGCAGATAACACTGAAGCTTTCTTT.

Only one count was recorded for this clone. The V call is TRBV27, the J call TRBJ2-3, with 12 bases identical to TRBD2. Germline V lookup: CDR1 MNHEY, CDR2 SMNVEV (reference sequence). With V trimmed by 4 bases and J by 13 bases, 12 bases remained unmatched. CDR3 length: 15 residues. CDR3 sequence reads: CASSYLPRTSGEEYF. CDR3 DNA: TGTGCCAGCAGTTATCTTCCTCGGACTAGCGGGGAAGAGTATTTT.

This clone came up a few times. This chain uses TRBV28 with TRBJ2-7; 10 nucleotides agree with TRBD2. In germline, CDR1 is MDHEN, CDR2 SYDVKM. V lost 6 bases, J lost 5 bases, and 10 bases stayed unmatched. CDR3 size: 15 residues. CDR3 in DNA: TGTGCCAGCAGCCCCCCAGCGGGAGGGCCCCACGAGCAGTACTTC. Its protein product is CASSPPAGGPHEQYF.

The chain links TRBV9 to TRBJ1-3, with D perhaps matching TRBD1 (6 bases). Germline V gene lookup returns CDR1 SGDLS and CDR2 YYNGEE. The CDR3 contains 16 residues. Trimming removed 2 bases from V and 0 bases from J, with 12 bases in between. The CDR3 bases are TGTGCCAGCAGCGTTACCACAGGGATCTCTGGAAACACCATATATTTT. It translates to CASSVTTGISGNTIYF.

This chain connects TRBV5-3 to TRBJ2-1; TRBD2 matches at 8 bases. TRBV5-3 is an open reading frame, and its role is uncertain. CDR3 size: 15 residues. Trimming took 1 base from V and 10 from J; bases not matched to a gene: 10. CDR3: CARSLRAGVGPEQFF. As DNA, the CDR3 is TGTGCCAGAAGCTTGCGAGCGGGGGTGGGCCCGGAGCAGTTCTTC.

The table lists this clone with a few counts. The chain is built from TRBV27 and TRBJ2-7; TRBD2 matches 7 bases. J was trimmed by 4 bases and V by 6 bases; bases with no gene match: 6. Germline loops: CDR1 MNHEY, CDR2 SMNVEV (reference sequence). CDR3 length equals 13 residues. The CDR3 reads CASRGGSLYEQYF. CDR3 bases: TGTGCCAGCAGAGGCGGGAGTCTTTACGAGCAGTACTTC.

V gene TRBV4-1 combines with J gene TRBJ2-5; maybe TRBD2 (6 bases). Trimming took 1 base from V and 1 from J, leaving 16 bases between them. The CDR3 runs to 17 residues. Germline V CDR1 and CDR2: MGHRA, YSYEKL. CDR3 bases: TGCGCCAGCAGCCAAGGAGTATTAGCGGACACCCAAGAGACCCAGTACTTC. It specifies CASSQGVLADTQETQYF.

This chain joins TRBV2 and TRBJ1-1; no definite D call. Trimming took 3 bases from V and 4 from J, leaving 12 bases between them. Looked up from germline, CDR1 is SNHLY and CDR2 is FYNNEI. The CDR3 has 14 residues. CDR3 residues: CASSDSGVSTEAFF. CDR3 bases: TGTGCCAGCAGTGACTCCGGGGTTTCCACTGAAGCTTTCTTT.

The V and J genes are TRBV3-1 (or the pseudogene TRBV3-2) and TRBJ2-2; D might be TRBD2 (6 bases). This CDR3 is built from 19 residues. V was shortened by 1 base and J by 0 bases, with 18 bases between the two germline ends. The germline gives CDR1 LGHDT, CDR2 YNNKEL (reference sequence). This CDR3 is CASSQVNLEGRANTGELFF. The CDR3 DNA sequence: TGTGCCAGCAGCCAAGTAAATCTGGAGGGGCGGGCGAACACCGGGGAGCTGTTTTTT.

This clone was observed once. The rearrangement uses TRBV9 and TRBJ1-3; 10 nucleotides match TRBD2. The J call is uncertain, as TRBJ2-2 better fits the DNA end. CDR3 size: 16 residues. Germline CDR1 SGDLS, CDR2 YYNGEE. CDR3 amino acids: CASSGVAGGNTGELFF. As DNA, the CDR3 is TGTGCCAGCAGCGGAGTAGCGGGGGGGAACACCGGGGAGCTGTTTTTT.

CDR3 sequence: CASSSGQAVNYGYTF. CDR3 coding DNA: TGTGCCAGCAGTTCGGGACAGGCAGTTAACTATGGCTACACCTTC. The genes are TRBV6-5 and TRBJ1-2; TRBD1 matches at 8 bases. Germline loops: CDR1 MNHEY, CDR2 SVGAGI. The CDR3 totals 15 residues. Losses at the gene ends were 4 bases for V and 1 base for J; bases not matched to a gene: 5.

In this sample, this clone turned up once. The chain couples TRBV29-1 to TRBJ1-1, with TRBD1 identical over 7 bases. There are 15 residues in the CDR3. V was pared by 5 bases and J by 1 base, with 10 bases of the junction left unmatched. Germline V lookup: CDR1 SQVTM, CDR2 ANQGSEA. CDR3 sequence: CSVKSSRDRNTEAFF. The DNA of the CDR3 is TGCAGCGTTAAGTCCTCTCGGGACAGGAACACTGAAGCTTTCTTT.

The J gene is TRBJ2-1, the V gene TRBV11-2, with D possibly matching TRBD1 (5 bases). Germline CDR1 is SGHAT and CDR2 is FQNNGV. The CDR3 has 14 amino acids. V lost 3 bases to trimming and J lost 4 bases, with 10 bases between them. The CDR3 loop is CASSFIAGYNEQFF. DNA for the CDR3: TGTGCCAGCAGCTTTATAGCAGGGTACAATGAGCAGTTCTTC.

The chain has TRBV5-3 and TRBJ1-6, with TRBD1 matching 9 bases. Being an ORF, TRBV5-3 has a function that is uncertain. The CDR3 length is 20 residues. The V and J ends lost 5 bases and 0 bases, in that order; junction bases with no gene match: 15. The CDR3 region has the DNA TGTGCCAGAAGTGCGGTGGGACAGGGAGTACCTCCCTCCTATAATTCACCCCTCCACTTT. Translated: CARSAVGQGVPPSYNSPLHF.

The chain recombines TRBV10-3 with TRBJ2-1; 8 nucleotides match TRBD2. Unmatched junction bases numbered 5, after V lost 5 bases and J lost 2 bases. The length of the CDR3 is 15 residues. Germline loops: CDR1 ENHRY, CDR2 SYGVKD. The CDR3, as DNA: TGTGCCATCAGTCTCCGGGAGGGTCCCTACAATGAGCAGTTCTTC. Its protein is CAISLREGPYNEQFF.

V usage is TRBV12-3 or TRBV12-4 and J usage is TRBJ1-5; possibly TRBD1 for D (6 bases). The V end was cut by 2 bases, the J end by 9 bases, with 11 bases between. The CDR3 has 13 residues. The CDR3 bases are TGTGCCAGCAGTTTACAGGGGAAGAGGCCCCAGCATTTT. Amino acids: CASSLQGKRPQHF.